This T cell receptor (beta chain) emerged from a study of beta chain features in type 1 diabetes. Study-level findings and limits: The study found fewer insertions and more deletions at VDJ junctions in type 1 diabetes patients.

Remarks on this clone: Its matching antigen is unknown.

CDR1 SGHTA and CDR2 FQGNSA come from the germline V gene. Trimming at V came to 4 bases and at J to 1 base, leaving 4 bases not matched to a gene. The length of the CDR3 is 17 residues. Expressed TCRB transcripts were sequenced because the isolated RNA had all been reverse transcribed beforehand. Sequencing was performed with immunoSEQ multiplex PCR; in TCRdb, only in-frame clones are kept and a portion is missing. Seen here are 130,000 to 150,000 clones, about 7% observed once, and the top ten hold about 1.4%. The clonotype was recovered from a woman in her 30s in good health. Sequenced sample: central memory CD4+ T cells from blood. The chain employs TRBV7-2 and TRBJ2-6, with 10 bases that match TRBD1. CDR3 protein: CASSSPGQGSGANVLTF. In DNA, the CDR3 is TGTGCCAGCAGCTCTCCGGGACAGGGGTCTGGGGCCAACGTCCTGACTTTC.